This T cell receptor beta chain was captured in a study of spatial heterogeneity in lung cancer. Study information: As counted in raw reads, each unique TCR and UMI combination appeared more than ten times on average.

Time point of the sample: sample taken at primary tumor resection. Researchers sequenced whole RNA taken from tumor, nontumor lung or frozen PBMC without sorting. The germline V gene encodes CDR1 ENHRY and CDR2 SYGVKD. CDR3 length equals 16 residues. The V end was cut by 3 bases, the J end by 7 bases, with 21 bases between. TCRdb re-analysed the 5' RACE reads in MiXCR, keeping a single row per CDR3 protein. The sample consists of tens of thousands of distinct CDR3 sequences, approximately 5.7% of them appearing once. This clonotype appeared many times. This TCR was sampled from a male donor with early-stage non-small cell lung cancer. The sequencing here drew on PBMCs, taken at surgery. The chain combines TRBV10-3 with TRBJ2-5, with D perhaps given as TRBD1 or TRBD2 (5 bases each). CDR3 in amino acids: CAISEREREGLWTQYF. In nucleotides, the CDR3 is TGTGCCATCAGTGAAAGGGAGCGCGAGGGGTTGTGGACCCAGTACTTC.